Listed below are T cell receptor beta chains from one sample, sequenced in a study of response to subunit inactivated influenza vaccine. TCRdb processed the RT-PCR reads anew with MiXCR; each CDR3 protein has one entry. The table records about half a million distinct CDR3 sequences, about 8% of them present only once. Sequencing used PBMCs from blood, obtained around 25 months after vaccination. The receptors shown here come from a man aged 50 to 69 who received an inactivated influenza vaccine. The CDR3 runs from the conserved cysteine through the conserved F or W. The D gene is left open where the match is weak. Expanded clones get a size class; other rows say once, few or many, or leave the size out.

clone size: few
D gene: TRBD2
V gene: TRBV6-5
CDR3 length: 16
J gene: TRBJ2-1
CDR3 DNA: TGTGCCAGCAGTTCACCCTCCGTTGGGACTAGCGCTAAGCAGTTCTTC
CDR3 protein: CASSSPSVGTSAKQFF

clone size: .
D gene: .
V gene: TRBV11-2
CDR3 length: 16
J gene: TRBJ2-2
CDR3 DNA: TGTGCCAGCAGCTTTGGCGGCCTATGGGACACCGGGGAGCTGTTTTTT
CDR3 protein: CASSFGGLWDTGELFF

clone size: .
D gene: TRBD2
V gene: TRBV2
CDR3 length: 17
J gene: TRBJ2-7
CDR3 DNA: TGTGCCAGCAGTAGGCGGGGGGCCGGGGAACTCAACTACGAGCAGTACTTC
CDR3 protein: CASSRRGAGELNYEQYF

clone size: .
D gene: .
V gene: TRBV4-1
CDR3 length: 15
J gene: TRBJ2-1
CDR3 DNA: TGCGCCAGCAGCCCAAGTTTCGGGGGATCAATCGAGCAGTTCTTC
CDR3 protein: CASSPSFGGSIEQFF

clone size: many
D gene: TRBD1
V gene: TRBV24-1
CDR3 length: 17
J gene: TRBJ1-5
CDR3 DNA: TGTGCCACCAGTGACAGCCCGGGACAGGGATTCAATCAGCCCCAGCATTTT
CDR3 protein: CATSDSPGQGFNQPQHF

clone size: .
D gene: TRBD1
V gene: TRBV5-1
CDR3 length: 16
J gene: TRBJ2-7
CDR3 DNA: TGCGCCAGCAGCTCGGGATGGGACAGGTCAGTCTACGAGCAGTACTTC
CDR3 protein: CASSSGWDRSVYEQYF

clone size: few
D gene: TRBD2
V gene: TRBV20-1
CDR3 length: 14
J gene: TRBJ2-5
CDR3 DNA: TGCAGTGCTGTTAGCGGGGGGGCCGGAGAGACCCAGTACTTC
CDR3 protein: CSAVSGGAGETQYF

clone size: .
D gene: .
V gene: TRBV20-1
CDR3 length: 13
J gene: TRBJ2-4
CDR3 DNA: TGCAGTGCTAGCCAGGGGCCGGCGAACATTCAGTACTTC
CDR3 protein: CSASQGPANIQYF

clone size: many
D gene: .
V gene: TRBV4-1
CDR3 length: 13
J gene: TRBJ1-2
CDR3 DNA: TGTGCCAGCAGCCAAGGAGGAGGGTATGGCTACACCTTC
CDR3 protein: CASSQGGGYGYTF

clone size: many
D gene: .
V gene: TRBV18
CDR3 length: 15
J gene: TRBJ2-2
CDR3 DNA: TGTGCCAGCTCGCAAAATCAGGGGAACACCGGGGAGCTGTTTTTT
CDR3 protein: CASSQNQGNTGELFF

clone size: many
D gene: .
V gene: TRBV7-9
CDR3 length: 13
J gene: TRBJ1-1
CDR3 DNA: TGCGCCAGCAGCTTGGATGGGGGCACTGAAGCTTTCTTT
CDR3 protein: CASSLDGGTEAFF

clone size: .
D gene: TRBD2
V gene: TRBV11-2
CDR3 length: 20
J gene: TRBJ2-4
CDR3 DNA: TGTGCCAGCAGCTTAGACCCGGGACTAGCGGGAGGCTGGGGCAAAAACATTCAGTACTTC
CDR3 protein: CASSLDPGLAGGWGKNIQYF

clone size: .
D gene: .
V gene: TRBV28
CDR3 length: 15
J gene: TRBJ1-6
CDR3 DNA: TGTGCCAGCAGTCCCCCCACTCGGATTAATTCACCCCTCCACTTT
CDR3 protein: CASSPPTRINSPLHF

clone size: many
D gene: TRBD2
V gene: TRBV5-1
CDR3 length: 15
J gene: TRBJ2-2
CDR3 DNA: TGCGCCAGCAGCGGGACTAGCGGGAGCACCGGGGAGCTGTTTTTT
CDR3 protein: CASSGTSGSTGELFF

clone size: .
D gene: .
V gene: TRBV6-2/TRBV6-3
CDR3 length: 17
J gene: TRBJ1-1
CDR3 DNA: TGTGCCAGCCAAAACATGGAGTTTGGGGTTTCTTACACTGAAGCTTTCTTT
CDR3 protein: CASQNMEFGVSYTEAFF

clone size: many
D gene: .
V gene: TRBV10-3
CDR3 length: 15
J gene: TRBJ2-2
CDR3 DNA: TGTGCCATCAGGCCGGGGGTCGAAGGGACCGGGGAGCTGTTTTTT
CDR3 protein: CAIRPGVEGTGELFF

clone size: many
D gene: TRBD1
V gene: TRBV4-3
CDR3 length: 15
J gene: TRBJ2-2
CDR3 DNA: TGCGCCAGCAGCACCCGGACAGGGCTCACCGGGGAGCTGTTTTTT
CDR3 protein: CASSTRTGLTGELFF

clone size: .
D gene: .
V gene: TRBV6-5
CDR3 length: 16
J gene: TRBJ2-7
CDR3 DNA: TGTGCCAGCAGTTACTCCGGGGGGCTGAGCTCCTACGAGCAGTACTTC
CDR3 protein: CASSYSGGLSSYEQYF

clone size: .
D gene: TRBD2
V gene: TRBV6-2/TRBV6-3
CDR3 length: 19
J gene: TRBJ2-1
CDR3 DNA: TGTGCCAGCAGACGAACGTCCGGGACTAGCGGGGCCCGGGACAATGAGCAGTTCTTC
CDR3 protein: CASRRTSGTSGARDNEQFF

clone size: many
D gene: .
V gene: TRBV7-2
CDR3 length: 15
J gene: TRBJ2-2
CDR3 DNA: TGTGCCAGCAGCTTAGCAGTAACGCAGGCTGGGCAGCTGTTTTTT
CDR3 protein: CASSLAVTQAGQLFF

clone size: few
D gene: TRBD2
V gene: TRBV20-1
CDR3 length: 14
J gene: TRBJ2-1
CDR3 DNA: TGCAGTGCTAGAGCGGGGACTAGCGGGAGGGAGCAGTTCTTC
CDR3 protein: CSARAGTSGREQFF

clone size: few
D gene: TRBD2
V gene: TRBV12-3/TRBV12-4
CDR3 length: 15
J gene: TRBJ2-3
CDR3 DNA: TGTGCCAGTGCCGATAGAGGACTAGCGGGAGATACGCAGTATTTT
CDR3 protein: CASADRGLAGDTQYF